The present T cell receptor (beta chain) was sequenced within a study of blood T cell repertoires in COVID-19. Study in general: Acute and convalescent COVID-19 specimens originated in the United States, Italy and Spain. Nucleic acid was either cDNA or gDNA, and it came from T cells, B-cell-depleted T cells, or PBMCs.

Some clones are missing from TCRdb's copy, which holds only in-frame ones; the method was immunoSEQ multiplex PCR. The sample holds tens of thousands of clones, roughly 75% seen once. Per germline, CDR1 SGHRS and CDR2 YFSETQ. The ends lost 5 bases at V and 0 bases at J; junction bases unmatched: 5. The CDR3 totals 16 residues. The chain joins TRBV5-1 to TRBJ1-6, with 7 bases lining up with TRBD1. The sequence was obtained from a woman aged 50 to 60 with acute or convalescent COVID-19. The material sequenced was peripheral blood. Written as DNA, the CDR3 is TGCGCCAGCAGTTTACAGGGGACCTCCTATAATTCACCCCTCCACTTT. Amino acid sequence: CASSLQGTSYNSPLHF.